The clone carrying this T cell receptor beta chain was found once. The antigen remains unidentified. These data belong to a study of shared clonotypes between healthy human individuals. Points from the study as a whole: Estimated richness was generally greater in naive than memory subsets.

The naive CD8 fraction comprised CD45RO-negative cells positively selected for CCR7 and excluded terminally differentiated effector memory CD45RA+ cells. Only Caucasian adults living in Nashville, Tennessee made up the donor group. The CDR3 spans 16 residues. CDR1 and CDR2 from the germline V gene are MNHNS and SASEGT. The germline V and J ends were trimmed by 4 bases and 1 base, with 17 bases remaining between them. Assay used: immunoSEQ multiplex PCR; TCRdb lists only in-frame clones, some missing. This sample yields some 2.1 million clones, of which 85% to 95% are seen a single time; approximately 1.6% belongs to the top ten.

This receptor was identified in a young man in good health. Some clones in this sample may be carry-over from other donors' samples. Sequenced material: naive CD8+ T cells from PBMCs. The J gene is TRBJ2-7, the V gene TRBV6-1; a weak D match, TRBD1 (6 bases). CDR3 in amino acids: CASSARTQGPSYEQYF. The CDR3 nucleotides read TGTGCCAGCAGTGCACGAACACAGGGACCTTCCTACGAGCAGTACTTC.